The source of this T cell receptor (beta chain) is a study of tissue T cells after allogeneic stem cell transplantation. Study results and caveats: Anatomically similar tissues had similar TCR repertoires within each patient. Shared clones across patients were few; motif clustering revealed tissue-specific shared signatures.

This sample's time point: mouse harvest day 14 after allogeneic transplant. Each mouse received 10^7 T-cell-depleted marrow cells plus 10^6 splenic CD5+ T cells by tail vein. This mouse GVHD model was MHC-mismatched B6 to BALB/c, profiled day 7 or 14. Losses at the gene ends were 2 bases for V and 3 bases for J; bases not matched to a gene: 3. The CDR3 contains 15 residues. Germline-derived CDR1 and CDR2 are KGHPV and FQNQEV (reference sequence). Profiling relied on immunoSEQ multiplex PCR, and the TCRdb table lists in-frame clones only, not all of them. Altogether approximately 2,600 clones are present, more than 40% being singletons, with the ten largest covering 11% to 15%. As to this clone: Its antigen is still unknown. Gene labels here are mouse ones. The read ends 1 residue before the CDR3 terminus; that terminus is restored from the germline J gene.

Sequenced sample: gut tissue. The V and J genes are TRBV26 and TRBJ2-1, with 8 bases aligning to TRBD2. The source of this sequence is a female BALB/c mouse given C57BL/6 T cells with graft-versus-host disease after an allogeneic hematopoietic cell transplant. CDR3 DNA (partial): TGTGCCAGCAGTCTGGGCTGGGGGGTCTATGCTGAGCAGTTC. This translates into CASSLGWGVYAEQF. The entire CDR3 protein is CASSLGWGVYAEQFF.